This paragraph reports one T cell receptor (beta chain). No antigen is known for it. Method: immunoSEQ multiplex PCR; TCRdb's copy keeps in-frame clones and lacks some. The table shows some 150,000 clones, with approximately 91% occurring only once. The data were obtained in a study of radiation and T cells in renal cell carcinoma. Study-level results: In blood, top tumor clones expanded by 2 weeks, shrinking by 4. Without pretreatment biopsies, baseline tumor clonotype presence was undetermined.

This CDR3 has 13 amino acids. V lost 2 bases and J 6 bases, leaving 11 bases between the germline ends. In germline, CDR1 is GTSNPN, CDR2 SVGIG (reference sequence). Specified time point: baseline pretreatment blood. Treatment: 15 Gy SBRT to primary tumor, nephrectomy 4 weeks later. Serial blood draws occurred at baseline and 2 and 4 weeks post-SBRT. The patient's renal cell carcinoma had clear cell pathology. This chain links TRBV30 with TRBJ1-5; no firm D call. This TCR was sampled from a woman between 50 and 59 years old with renal cell carcinoma. Sample: blood, taken from a patient whose treatment included radiotherapy and nephrectomy. CDR3 residues: CAWSSRDTQPQHF. The CDR3 bases are TGTGCCTGGAGTAGTAGAGACACTCAGCCCCAGCATTTT.